Each of the 9 T cell receptor beta chains below was sequenced from the same sample in a study of low-dose radiotherapy and immunotherapy resistance in tumors (dated by TCRdb to 2022 to 2024). The sequencing machine was an Illumina HiSeq 2500. First-strand cDNA was synthesized with Superscript III and a set of TRAV- and TRBV-specific primers, covering both TCRalpha and TCRbeta chains. TCRs were amplified with Phusion for 20 to 25 PCR cycles, with a constant-region primer paired with the adapter attached to the V primers. The public sequencing data were trimmed at Q25 with fastp and processed into clonotypes with MiXCR by TCRdb, which kept only in-frame beta chains. Every distinct CDR3 protein forms one entry, paired with its most common genes and DNA. This sample comprises tens of thousands of distinct CDR3 sequences, less than 20% of them detected only once. The ten most abundant clones make up about 1.3% of the sample.

The label giving this sample's time point can be read as: after trial treatment. The treatment or condition label, as the study defines it: LDRT plus nivolumab, ipilimumab, low-dose cyclophosphamide and aspirin (RACIN trial). This material consisted of PBMCs, taken after low-dose radiotherapy plus immunotherapy. The receptors were gathered from a male donor with prostate cancer.

This clonotype showed up many times. The rearrangement uses TRBV4-2 and TRBJ2-1; 13 bases fit TRBD2. The CDR3 has 17 amino acids. With V trimmed by 5 bases and J by 5 bases, 9 bases remained unmatched. In germline, CDR1 is LGHNA, CDR2 YNFKEQ. CDR3 residues: CASSYGLAGARDNEQFF. The CDR3 coding sequence is TGTGCCAGCAGCTATGGACTAGCGGGAGCTCGCGACAATGAGCAGTTCTTC.

This clonotype was counted many times. V is TRBV18 and J is TRBJ2-1; TRBD2 is a possible D gene (7 bases). The CDR3 contains 13 residues. V lost 2 bases, J lost 9 bases, and 11 bases lay in between. CDR1 and CDR2 from the germline V gene are KGHSH and LQKENI. The CDR3 is CASSPGGAVEQFF. The CDR3 DNA follows: TGTGCCAGCTCACCAGGGGGGGCGGTTGAGCAGTTCTTC.

This clonotype was counted at least ten times. V and J are TRBV18 and TRBJ1-2, with TRBD1 identical over 10 bases. The germline V gene has CDR1 KGHSH and CDR2 LQKENI. V was clipped by 1 base and J by 4 bases; unmatched bases: 6. This CDR3 is 16 amino acids long. The CDR3 loop is CASSPRDRGSGYGYTF. The CDR3 DNA is TGTGCCAGCTCACCACGGGACAGGGGATCCGGCTATGGCTACACCTTC.

With regard to this clonotype: Since a far larger clone is one base different, this is likely a read error. The chain recombines TRBV28 with TRBJ1-5; D is ambiguous. The germline V gene encodes CDR1 MDHEN and CDR2 SYDVKM. The CDR3 loop spans 14 amino acids. Here the CDR3 DNA reads TGTGCCAACAGTTACTCGAAGGTGAGTCAGCCCCAGCATTTT. This translates into CANSYSKVSQPQHF.

The sample holds many counts of this clonotype. This chain connects TRBV3-1 to TRBJ1-5; unclear D gene. Germline-derived CDR1 and CDR2 are LGHDT and YNNKEL (reference sequence). V lost 3 bases and J 5 bases, leaving 8 bases between the germline ends. The CDR3 extends over 13 amino acids. CDR3: CASSQGSHQPQHF. DNA for the CDR3: TGTGCCAGCAGCCAGGGCAGCCATCAGCCCCAGCATTTT. The whole variable domain, remainder taken from reference TRBV3-1 and TRBJ1-5, is DTAVSQTPKYLVTQMGNDKSIKCEQNLGHDTMYWYKQDSKKFLKIMFSYNNKELIINETVPNRFSPKSPDKAHLNLHINSLELGDSAVYFCASSQGSHQPQHFGDGTRLSIL.

This clonotype has at least ten counts. The chain employs TRBV30 and TRBJ2-2; 13 bases agree with TRBD2. Looked up from germline, CDR1 is GTSNPN and CDR2 is SVGIG (reference sequence). The CDR3 extends over 16 amino acids. With V trimmed by 6 bases and J by 7 bases, 11 bases remained unmatched. The CDR3 loop reads CACTSGRALSGGELFF. The CDR3 nucleotides read TGTGCCTGCACTAGCGGGAGGGCCCTATCGGGCGGGGAGCTGTTTTTT.

In its sample, this clonotype was seen many times. V and J are TRBV28 and TRBJ2-3; 8 nucleotides align to TRBD1. Germline V gene data show CDR1 as MDHEN and CDR2 as SYDVKM. CDR3 length: 19 residues. Trimming took 5 bases from V and 3 from J; bases not matched to a gene: 19. The CDR3 DNA sequence: TGTGCCAGCAGTACCGGGACAGGCCCAACTTTTCTGGATACAGATACGCAGTATTTT. Translating it yields CASSTGTGPTFLDTDTQYF. Filled out from reference TRBV28 and TRBJ2-3, the complete variable domain reads DVKVTQSSRYLVKRTGEKVFLECVQDMDHENMFWYRQDPGLGLRLIYFSYDVKMKEKGDIPEGYSVSREKKERFSLILESASTNQTSMYLCASSTGTGPTFLDTDTQYFGPGTRLTVL.

This clonotype has at least ten counts. This chain connects TRBV6-2 or TRBV6-3 to TRBJ1-1, with TRBD1 as a possible D gene (5 bases). The CDR3 contains 13 residues. The germline V and J ends were trimmed by 8 bases and 1 base, with 11 bases remaining between them. Germline values: CDR1 MNHEY, CDR2 SVGEGT. CDR3 amino acids: CASGGFQNTEAFF. The CDR3 nucleotides are TGTGCCAGCGGGGGATTCCAGAACACTGAAGCTTTCTTT.

This clonotype was counted many times. J is TRBJ2-7 and V is TRBV7-8; TRBD2 aligns across 9 bases. The CDR3 has 15 amino acids. Germline V CDR1 and CDR2: SGHVS, FQNEAQ. V trimming: 5 bases; J trimming: 3 bases; junction bases outside the gene matches: 8. The CDR3 loop reads CASSVSGSPNYEQYF. The CDR3 DNA reads as TGTGCCAGCAGCGTTAGCGGGAGTCCCAACTACGAGCAGTACTTC. Supplemented by reference TRBV7-8 and TRBJ2-7, the full variable domain reads GAGVSQSPRYKVAKRGQDVALRCDPISGHVSLFWYQQALGQGPEFLTYFQNEAQLDKSGLPSDRFFAERPEGSVSTLKIQRTQQEDSAVYLCASSVSGSPNYEQYFGPGTRLTVT.